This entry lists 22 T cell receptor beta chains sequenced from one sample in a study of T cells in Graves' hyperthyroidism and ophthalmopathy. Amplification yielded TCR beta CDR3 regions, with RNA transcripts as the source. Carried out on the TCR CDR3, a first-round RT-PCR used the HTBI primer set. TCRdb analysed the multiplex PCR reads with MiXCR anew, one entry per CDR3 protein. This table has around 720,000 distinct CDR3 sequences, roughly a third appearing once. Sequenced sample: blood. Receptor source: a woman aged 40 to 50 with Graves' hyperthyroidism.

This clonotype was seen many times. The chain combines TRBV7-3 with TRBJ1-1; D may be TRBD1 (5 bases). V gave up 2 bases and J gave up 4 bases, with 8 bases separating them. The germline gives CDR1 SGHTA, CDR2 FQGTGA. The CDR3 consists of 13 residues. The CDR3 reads CASSLRQGTEAFF. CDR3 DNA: TGTGCCAGCAGCTTACGCCAGGGCACTGAAGCTTTCTTT.

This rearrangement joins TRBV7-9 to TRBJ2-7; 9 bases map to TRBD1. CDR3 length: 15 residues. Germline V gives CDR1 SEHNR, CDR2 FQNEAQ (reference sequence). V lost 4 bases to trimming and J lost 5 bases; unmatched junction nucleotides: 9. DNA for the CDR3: TGTGCCAGCAGCTCCCACAGGGGGCCAGGGGACGAGCAGTACTTC. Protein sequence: CASSSHRGPGDEQYF. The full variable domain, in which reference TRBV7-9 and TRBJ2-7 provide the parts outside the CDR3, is DTGVSQNPRHKITKRGQNVTFRCDPISEHNRLYWYRQTLGQGPEFLTYFQNEAQLEKSRLLSDRFSAERPKGSFSTLEIQRTEQGDSAMYLCASSSHRGPGDEQYFGPGTRLTVT.

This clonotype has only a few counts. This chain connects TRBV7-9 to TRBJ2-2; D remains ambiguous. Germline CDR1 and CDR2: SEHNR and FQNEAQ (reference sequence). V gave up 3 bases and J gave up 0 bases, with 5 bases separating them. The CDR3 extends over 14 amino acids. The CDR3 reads CASSFLPNTGELFF. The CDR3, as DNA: TGTGCCAGCAGCTTTCTCCCGAACACCGGGGAGCTGTTTTTT.

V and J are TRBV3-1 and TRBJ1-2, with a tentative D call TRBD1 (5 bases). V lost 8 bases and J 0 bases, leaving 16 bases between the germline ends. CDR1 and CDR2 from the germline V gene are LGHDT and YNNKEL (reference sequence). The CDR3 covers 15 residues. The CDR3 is CASSPSRDANYGYTF. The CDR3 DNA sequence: TGTGCCAGCTCACCAAGCAGGGACGCTAACTATGGCTACACCTTC.

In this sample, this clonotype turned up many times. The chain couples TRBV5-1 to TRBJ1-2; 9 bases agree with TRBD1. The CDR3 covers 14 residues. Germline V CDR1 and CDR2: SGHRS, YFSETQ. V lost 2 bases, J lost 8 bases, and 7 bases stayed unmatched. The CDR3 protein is CASSFGQGFFGYTF. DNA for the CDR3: TGCGCCAGCAGCTTTGGACAGGGGTTTTTCGGCTACACCTTC.

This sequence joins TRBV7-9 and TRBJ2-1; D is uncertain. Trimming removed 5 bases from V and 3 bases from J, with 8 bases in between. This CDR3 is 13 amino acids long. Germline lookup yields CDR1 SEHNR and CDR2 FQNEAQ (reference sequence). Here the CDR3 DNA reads TGTGCCAGCAGCCGTAACCTCTACAATGAGCAGTTCTTC. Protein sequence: CASSRNLYNEQFF.

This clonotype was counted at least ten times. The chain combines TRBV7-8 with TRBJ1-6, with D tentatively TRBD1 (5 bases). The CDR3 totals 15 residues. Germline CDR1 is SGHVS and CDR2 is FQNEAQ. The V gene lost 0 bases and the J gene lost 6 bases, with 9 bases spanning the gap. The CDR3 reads CASSLAGASNSPLHF. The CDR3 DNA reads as TGTGCCAGCAGCTTAGCAGGGGCTAGTAATTCACCCCTCCACTTT.

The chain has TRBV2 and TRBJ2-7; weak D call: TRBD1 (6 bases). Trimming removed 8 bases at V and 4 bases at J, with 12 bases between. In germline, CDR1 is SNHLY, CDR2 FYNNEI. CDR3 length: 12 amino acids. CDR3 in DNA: TGTGCCAGCGAGGGGACAACTTACGAGCAGTACTTC. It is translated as CASEGTTYEQYF.

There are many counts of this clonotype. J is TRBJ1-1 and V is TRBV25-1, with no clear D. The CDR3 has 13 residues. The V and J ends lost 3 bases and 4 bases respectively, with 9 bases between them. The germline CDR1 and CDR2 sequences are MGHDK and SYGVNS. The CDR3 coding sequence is TGTGCCAGCAGTGATACGGGCGGCACTGAAGCTTTCTTT. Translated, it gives CASSDTGGTEAFF.

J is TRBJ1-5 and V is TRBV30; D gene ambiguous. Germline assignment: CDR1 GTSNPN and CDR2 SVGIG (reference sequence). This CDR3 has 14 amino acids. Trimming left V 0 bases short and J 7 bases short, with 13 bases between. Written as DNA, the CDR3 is TGTGCCTGGAGTGTACCCCAGGAGCGGCAGCCCCAGCATTTT. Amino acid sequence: CAWSVPQERQPQHF.

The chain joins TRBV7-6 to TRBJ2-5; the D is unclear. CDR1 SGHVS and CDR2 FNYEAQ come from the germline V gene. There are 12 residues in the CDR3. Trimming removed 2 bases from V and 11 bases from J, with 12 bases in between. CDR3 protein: CASSLMPDTQYF. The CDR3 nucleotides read TGTGCCAGCAGCTTAATGCCAGATACGCAGTACTTC.

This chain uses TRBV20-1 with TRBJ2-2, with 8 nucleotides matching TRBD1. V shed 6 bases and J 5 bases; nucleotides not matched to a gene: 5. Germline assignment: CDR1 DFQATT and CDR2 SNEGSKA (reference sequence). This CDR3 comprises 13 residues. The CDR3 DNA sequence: TGCAGTGCGGTTACAGGGGGTACCGGGGAGCTGTTTTTT. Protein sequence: CSAVTGGTGELFF.

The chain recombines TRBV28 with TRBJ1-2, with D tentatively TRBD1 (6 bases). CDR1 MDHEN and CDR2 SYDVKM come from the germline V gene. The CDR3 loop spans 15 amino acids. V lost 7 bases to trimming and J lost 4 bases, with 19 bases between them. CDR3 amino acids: CASTPRTASTYGYTF. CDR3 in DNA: TGTGCCAGCACCCCCCGGACAGCCAGTACCTATGGCTACACCTTC.

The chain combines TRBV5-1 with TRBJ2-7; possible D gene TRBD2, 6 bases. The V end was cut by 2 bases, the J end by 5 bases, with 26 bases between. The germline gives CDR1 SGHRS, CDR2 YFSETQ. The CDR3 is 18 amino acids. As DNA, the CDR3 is TGCGCCAGCAGCTTCGTCCGGGAGCACGGCCTCGAGATCGACGAGCAGTACTTC. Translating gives CASSFVREHGLEIDEQYF.

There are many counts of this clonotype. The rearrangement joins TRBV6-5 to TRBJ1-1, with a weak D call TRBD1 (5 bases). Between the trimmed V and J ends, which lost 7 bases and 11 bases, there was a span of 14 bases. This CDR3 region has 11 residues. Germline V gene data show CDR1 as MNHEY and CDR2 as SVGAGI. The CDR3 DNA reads TGTGCCAGCAAGACCAGGGATTATGCTTTCTTT. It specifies CASKTRDYAFF.

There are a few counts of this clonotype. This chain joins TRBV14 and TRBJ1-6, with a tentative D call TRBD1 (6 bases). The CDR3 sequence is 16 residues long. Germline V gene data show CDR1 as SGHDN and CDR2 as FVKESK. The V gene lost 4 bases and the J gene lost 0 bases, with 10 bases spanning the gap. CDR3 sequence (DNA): TGTGCCAGCAGCCTGGAGGGGGGCTCCTATAATTCACCCCTCCACTTT. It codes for CASSLEGGSYNSPLHF. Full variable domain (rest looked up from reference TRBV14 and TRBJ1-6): EAGVTQFPSHSVIEKGQTVTLRCDPISGHDNLYWYRRVMGKEIKFLLHFVKESKQDESGMPNNRFLAERTGGTYSTLKVQPAELEDSGVYFCASSLEGGSYNSPLHFGNGTRLTVT.

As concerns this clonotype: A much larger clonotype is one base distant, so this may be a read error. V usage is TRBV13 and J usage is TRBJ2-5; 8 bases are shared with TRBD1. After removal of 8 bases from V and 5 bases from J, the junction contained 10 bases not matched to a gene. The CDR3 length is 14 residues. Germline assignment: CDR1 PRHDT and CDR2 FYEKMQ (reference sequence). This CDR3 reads CASGLLTGAETQYF. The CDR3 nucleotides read TGTGCCAGCGGCCTCTTGACAGGGGCGGAGACCCAGTACTTC.

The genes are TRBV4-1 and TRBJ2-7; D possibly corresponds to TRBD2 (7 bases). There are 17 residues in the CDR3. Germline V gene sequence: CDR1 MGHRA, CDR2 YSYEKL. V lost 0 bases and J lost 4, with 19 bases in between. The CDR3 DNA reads TGCGCCAGCAGCCAAGATAAGGGGACTGGGGGGGCTTACGAGCAGTACTTC. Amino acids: CASSQDKGTGGAYEQYF.

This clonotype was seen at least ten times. The CDR3 reads CASTVALSNQPQHF. CDR3 bases: TGTGCCAGTACAGTTGCCCTTAGCAATCAGCCCCAGCATTTT. The chain couples TRBV19 to TRBJ1-5; D gene ambiguous. Germline lookup yields CDR1 LNHDA and CDR2 SQIVND (reference sequence). The V end was cut by 7 bases, the J end by 0 bases, with 10 bases between. The CDR3 extends over 14 amino acids.

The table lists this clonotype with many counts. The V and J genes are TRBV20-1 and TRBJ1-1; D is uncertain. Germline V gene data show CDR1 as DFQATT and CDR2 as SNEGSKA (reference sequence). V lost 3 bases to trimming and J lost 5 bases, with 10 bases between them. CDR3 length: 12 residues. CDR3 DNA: TGCAGTGCTAGGCGGGCTGGAACTGAAGCTTTCTTT. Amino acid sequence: CSARRAGTEAFF.

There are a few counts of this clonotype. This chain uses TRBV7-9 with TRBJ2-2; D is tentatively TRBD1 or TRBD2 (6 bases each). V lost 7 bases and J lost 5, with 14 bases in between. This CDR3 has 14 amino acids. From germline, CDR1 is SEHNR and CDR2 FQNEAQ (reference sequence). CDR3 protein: CASKRSGATGELFF. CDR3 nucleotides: TGTGCCAGCAAGAGGTCGGGGGCGACCGGGGAGCTGTTTTTT.

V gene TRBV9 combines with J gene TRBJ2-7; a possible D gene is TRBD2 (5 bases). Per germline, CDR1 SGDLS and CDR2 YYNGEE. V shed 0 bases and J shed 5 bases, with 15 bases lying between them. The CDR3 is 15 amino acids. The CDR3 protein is CASSVEAGLFNEQYF. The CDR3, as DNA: TGTGCCAGCAGCGTAGAGGCAGGACTTTTTAACGAGCAGTACTTC.